The 32 T cell receptor beta chains reported below all come from one sample, sequenced in a study of identical twins. TCRdb re-derived calls from the 5' RACE reads in MiXCR, one entry per CDR3 protein. Of under 350,000 distinct CDR3 sequences in the sample, roughly 8.6% are singletons; the top ten hold approximately 6.6%. This sample was shared with a second study, whose subject was yellow fever vaccine responses in identical twins.

The sequenced material came from CD8+ T cells sorted from blood. These receptors all come from a woman aged 18-35 years in good health.

This clonotype was detected only a few times. The rearrangement joins TRBV4-1 to TRBJ2-7; no clear D. The V end lost 1 base, the J end lost 4 bases, and 11 bases lay between the germline ends. This CDR3 contains 14 residues. Looked up from germline, CDR1 is MGHRA and CDR2 is YSYEKL. This CDR3 is CASSQGRREYEQYF. CDR3 sequence (DNA): TGCGCCAGCAGCCAAGGCAGGAGAGAATACGAGCAGTACTTC.

This clonotype was seen ten or more times. The genes are TRBV2 and TRBJ1-4, with a tentative D call TRBD1 (6 bases). The V end lost 7 bases, the J end lost 8 bases, and 17 bases lay between the germline ends. The germline CDR1 and CDR2 sequences are SNHLY and FYNNEI. The CDR3 runs to 14 residues. The CDR3 loop reads CASTTGPRGEKLFF. In DNA form, the CDR3 reads TGTGCCAGCACCACCGGACCTAGGGGGGAAAAACTGTTTTTT.

The rearrangement joins TRBV11-2 to TRBJ1-1; D uncertain. V dropped 0 bases and J dropped 1 base, with 6 bases sitting between them. Germline assignment: CDR1 SGHAT and CDR2 FQNNGV. The CDR3 is 14 residues long. This CDR3 reads CASSLEGGNTEAFF. The CDR3 nucleotides are TGTGCCAGCAGCTTAGAAGGTGGGAACACTGAAGCTTTCTTT.

This clonotype was counted ten times or more. J is TRBJ2-7 and V is TRBV4-1; possible D gene TRBD2, 5 bases. V lost 1 base and J lost 0, with 10 bases in between. From germline, CDR1 is MGHRA and CDR2 YSYEKL. The CDR3 loop spans 15 amino acids. Here the CDR3 reads CASSQVSGSSYEQYF. The CDR3 DNA sequence: TGCGCCAGCAGCCAAGTCTCGGGGAGCTCCTACGAGCAGTACTTC.

This sequence joins TRBV27 and TRBJ2-7, with TRBD2 identical over 9 bases. Germline V gives CDR1 MNHEY, CDR2 SMNVEV (reference sequence). There are 14 residues in the CDR3. With V trimmed by 3 bases and J by 3 bases, 3 bases remained unmatched. The CDR3 spells CASSFSGSHYEQYF. The CDR3 coding sequence is TGTGCCAGCAGTTTTAGCGGGAGCCACTACGAGCAGTACTTC.

This chain uses TRBV27 with TRBJ2-7, with TRBD1 matching over 9 bases. V was pared by 4 bases and J by 5 bases, with 9 bases of the junction left unmatched. The germline V gene has CDR1 MNHEY and CDR2 SMNVEV (reference sequence). This CDR3 is 15 amino acids long. The CDR3 is CASSSLTGGSDEQYF. The CDR3 nucleotides read TGTGCCAGCAGTTCCCTGACAGGGGGGTCGGACGAGCAGTACTTC.

As for this clonotype: A read error is possible here, since a much larger clone lies one base away. The rearrangement uses TRBV29-1 and TRBJ2-1; 12 bases agree with TRBD2. Germline CDR1 is SQVTM and CDR2 is ANQGSEA. The CDR3 covers 16 residues. The J segment lost 0 bases and the V segment lost 4 bases, leaving 4 bases of the junction unmatched. CDR3 sequence: CSVVGLAGFSYNEQFF. In DNA form, the CDR3 reads TGCAGCGTTGTAGGACTAGCGGGATTCTCCTACAATGAGCAGTTCTTC.

This clonotype was detected many times. The V gene is TRBV12-3 or TRBV12-4, the J gene TRBJ2-2, with a possible D match to TRBD2 (5 bases). V lost 6 bases and J lost 6, with 23 bases in between. The CDR3 has 17 residues. CDR3 coding DNA: TGTGCCAGCAGACCAATCCTAGCTGCCTCTTTAGCCGGGGAGCTGTTTTTT. This gives the protein CASRPILAASLAGELFF.

In this sample, this clonotype turned up many times. The rearrangement joins TRBV7-2 to TRBJ2-1, with 10 bases identical to TRBD2. CDR3 length equals 15 residues. Germline assignment: CDR1 SGHTA and CDR2 FQGNSA. V trimming: 5 bases; J trimming: 5 bases; junction bases outside the gene matches: 6. CDR3 DNA sequence: TGTGCCAGCAGCCCGCTAGCGGGGGCCCACAATGAGCAGTTCTTC. It encodes CASSPLAGAHNEQFF.

This clonotype showed up just a few times. The genes are TRBV29-1 and TRBJ2-3; TRBD2 agrees at 11 bases. The CDR3 loop spans 15 amino acids. V shed 3 bases and J 4 bases; nucleotides not matched to a gene: 6. From germline, CDR1 is SQVTM and CDR2 ANQGSEA. The CDR3: CSVDETSGMADTQYF. CDR3 bases: TGCAGCGTTGACGAGACTAGCGGGATGGCAGATACGCAGTATTTT.

This clonotype was counted a few times. V is TRBV12-3 or TRBV12-4 and J is TRBJ2-2; 9 nucleotides align to TRBD1. Trimming at V came to 0 bases and at J to 6 bases, leaving 8 bases not matched to a gene. The CDR3 is 17 amino acids. The CDR3 protein is CASSLAGTGWWPGELFF. DNA of the CDR3: TGTGCCAGCAGTTTAGCGGGGACAGGGTGGTGGCCCGGGGAGCTGTTTTTT.

The chain joins TRBV7-9 to TRBJ2-4; TRBD2 agrees at 11 bases. The CDR3 sequence is 17 residues long. V lost 5 bases, J lost 5 bases, and 11 bases stayed unmatched. Germline CDR1 and CDR2: SEHNR and FQNEAQ (reference sequence). The CDR3 DNA reads as TGTGCCAGCAGCCCAAAGGTGACTAGCGGGACCCAAAACATTCAGTACTTC. Its protein is CASSPKVTSGTQNIQYF.

This clonotype was counted ten times or more. CDR3 sequence (DNA): TGTGCCAGCTCACACCGGGAAGGGGCCTTCAATGAGCAGTTCTTC. Translating it yields CASSHREGAFNEQFF. This sequence joins TRBV18 and TRBJ2-1; perhaps D is TRBD1 or TRBD2 (5 bases each). The CDR3 runs to 15 residues. Germline V gene sequence: CDR1 KGHSH, CDR2 LQKENI. Trimming pared 4 bases from V and 6 bases from J, leaving 16 bases between.

CDR3 region: CASSYSRAGAARNNEQFF. The CDR3 DNA sequence: TGTGCCAGCAGTTACTCTAGGGCGGGAGCAGCAAGGAACAATGAGCAGTTCTTC. The J gene is TRBJ2-1, the V gene TRBV6-2 or TRBV6-3; TRBD2 matches 7 bases. J was trimmed by 5 bases and V by 0 bases; bases with no gene match: 13. This CDR3 is 18 amino acids long. CDR1 is MNHEY, CDR2 SVGEGT, per germline.

This clonotype came up a few times. The V gene is TRBV4-1, the J gene TRBJ2-7; TRBD2 agrees at 9 bases. The CDR3 runs to 16 residues. V lost 4 bases to trimming and J lost 0 bases; unmatched junction nucleotides: 7. Germline CDR1 and CDR2: MGHRA and YSYEKL. The chain's CDR3 is CASSPQAGGSSYEQYF. For the CDR3, the DNA is TGCGCCAGCAGCCCCCAAGCGGGAGGTAGCTCCTACGAGCAGTACTTC.

The chain couples TRBV2 to TRBJ2-1, with 7 bases that match TRBD1. The V gene's germline CDR1 is SNHLY and CDR2 FYNNEI. This CDR3 is built from 16 residues. V dropped 1 base and J dropped 4; count of bases not matched to a gene: 7. The chain's CDR3 is CASSEEGDSVYNEQFF. Here the CDR3 DNA reads TGTGCCAGCAGTGAAGAGGGGGACAGTGTATACAATGAGCAGTTCTTC.

The sample holds many counts of this clonotype. The chain has TRBV7-9 and TRBJ2-7; D is undetermined. The CDR3 covers 12 residues. Trimming removed 1 base from V and 3 bases from J, with 4 bases in between. Germline V CDR1 and CDR2: SEHNR, FQNEAQ (reference sequence). This CDR3 is CASSLVGYEQYF. CDR3 DNA: TGTGCCAGCAGCTTAGTAGGCTACGAGCAGTACTTC.

This clonotype was counted only a few times. The chain is built from TRBV10-3 and TRBJ2-7; 11 bases fit TRBD2. The CDR3 covers 15 residues. Germline-derived CDR1 and CDR2 are ENHRY and SYGVKD. Trimming cost V 6 bases and J 3 bases; bases outside gene matches: 7. The CDR3 loop is CAIRELAGVGYEQYF. Written as DNA, the CDR3 is TGTGCCATCAGGGAACTAGCGGGAGTCGGCTACGAGCAGTACTTC.

This clonotype was recorded a few times. The V gene is TRBV2, the J gene TRBJ1-3; TRBD1 agrees at 7 bases. Losses at the gene ends were 8 bases for V and 0 bases for J; bases not matched to a gene: 7. This CDR3 spans 15 amino acids. Germline-derived CDR1 and CDR2 are SNHLY and FYNNEI. Written as DNA, the CDR3 is TGTGCCAGCCTCAACGGGGACAGCTCTGGAAACACCATATATTTT. Translating it yields CASLNGDSSGNTIYF.

This clonotype was counted many times. CDR3 nucleotide sequence: TGTGCCAGCAGCTTGATGGCAGGCGGGACCTACGAGCAGTACTTC. Residues: CASSLMAGGTYEQYF. The J gene is TRBJ2-7, the V gene TRBV7-2, with D perhaps TRBD2 (6 bases). This CDR3 has 15 amino acids. Germline V gene sequence: CDR1 SGHTA, CDR2 FQGNSA. With 3 bases removed from V and 2 bases from J, the gap between germline ends came to 14 bases.

This clonotype was detected many times. The gene calls are TRBV6-2 or TRBV6-3 and TRBJ1-5; D unclear. The CDR3 contains 16 residues. V lost 2 bases, J lost 2 bases, and 13 bases lay in between. From germline, CDR1 is MNHEY and CDR2 SVGEGT. Written as DNA, the CDR3 is TGTGCCAGCAGTTACCTTACTCGCCCGGGCAATCAGCCCCAGCATTTT. The encoded protein is CASSYLTRPGNQPQHF.

In this sample, this clonotype turned up a few times. The chain couples TRBV7-3 to TRBJ2-7, with a possible D match to TRBD2 (5 bases). The CDR3 has 13 amino acids. Between the trimmed V and J ends, which lost 5 bases and 0 bases, there was a span of 8 bases. Germline lookup yields CDR1 SGHTA and CDR2 FQGTGA. DNA for the CDR3: TGTGCCAGCAGCCGGGATGACTCCTACGAGCAGTACTTC. Translation: CASSRDDSYEQYF.

This rearrangement joins TRBV7-9 to TRBJ1-2; TRBD1 might be the D (5 bases). CDR1 is SEHNR and CDR2 is FQNEAQ in the germline V gene (reference sequence). The CDR3 length is 14 residues. The germline V and J ends were trimmed by 1 base and 5 bases, with 11 bases remaining between them. The CDR3 loop reads CASSLGQGRYGYTF. CDR3 in DNA: TGTGCCAGCAGCTTAGGGCAGGGAAGGTATGGCTACACCTTC.

The chain employs TRBV6-5 and TRBJ2-1; 9 bases fit TRBD2. Germline CDR1 reads MNHEY; CDR2 reads SVGAGI. Germline trimming cut 0 bases from V and 3 bases from J; bases unmatched to any gene: 3. CDR3 length: 16 residues. The CDR3 spells CASSYSPSGDYNEQFF. CDR3 sequence (DNA): TGTGCCAGCAGTTACTCTCCTAGCGGGGACTACAATGAGCAGTTCTTC.

This clonotype was detected only a few times. This chain uses TRBV5-1 with TRBJ2-5, with 8 bases lining up with TRBD2. The CDR3 consists of 15 residues. Trimming removed 0 bases from V and 3 bases from J; junction bases left unmatched: 4. Germline assignment: CDR1 SGHRS and CDR2 YFSETQ. CDR3 DNA sequence: TGCGCCAGCAGCTTGGTGATAGCGGGGAAAGAGACCCAGTACTTC. Translated: CASSLVIAGKETQYF.

This clonotype was detected only a few times. The CDR3 DNA follows: TGCAGTGCTAGAGATTCTTATGGCGGGAGGGCAGGTGAGCAGTTCTTC. Its protein is CSARDSYGGRAGEQFF. The chain joins TRBV20-1 to TRBJ2-1; TRBD2 aligns across 9 bases. CDR1 and CDR2 from the germline V gene are DFQATT and SNEGSKA (reference sequence). The CDR3 spans 16 residues. Trimming took 0 bases from V and 9 from J; bases not matched to a gene: 12.

The chain is built from TRBV19 and TRBJ1-2; D gene unclear. The ends were cut back, 3 bases at V and 4 bases at J, with 6 bases in the middle. The CDR3 totals 12 residues. The germline V gene has CDR1 LNHDA and CDR2 SQIVND (reference sequence). CDR3 DNA sequence: TGTGCCAGTAGTATCTTAGGCTATGGCTACACCTTC. Translation gives CASSILGYGYTF.

Ten or more counts support this clonotype. This chain joins TRBV29-1 and TRBJ1-2, with D unresolved. The CDR3 loop spans 11 amino acids. V dropped 3 bases and J dropped 8 bases, with 10 bases sitting between them. Germline V gene sequence: CDR1 SQVTM, CDR2 ANQGSEA. The CDR3 DNA reads TGCAGCGTTGACGGTTACCCGGGCTACACCTTC. The encoded protein is CSVDGYPGYTF.

In this sample, this clonotype turned up many times. The chain joins TRBV14 to TRBJ2-1; D is uncertain. The germline V gene has CDR1 SGHDN and CDR2 FVKESK. This CDR3 has 13 residues. V lost 2 bases and J lost 4, with 6 bases in between. DNA of the CDR3: TGTGCCAGCAGCCAATTCCTATACAATGAGCAGTTCTTC. Residues: CASSQFLYNEQFF.

The chain has TRBV7-8 and TRBJ2-7; 10 nucleotides agree with TRBD1. The CDR3 is made up of 16 amino acids. Trimming at V came to 1 base and at J to 3 bases, leaving 6 bases not matched to a gene. In germline, CDR1 is SGHVS, CDR2 FQNEAQ. This CDR3 reads CASSLVAGQGYYEQYF. The CDR3 bases are TGTGCCAGCAGCTTAGTTGCGGGACAGGGGTACTACGAGCAGTACTTC.

This clonotype showed up many times. The V call is TRBV5-1, the J call TRBJ2-5; D is tentatively TRBD1 or TRBD2 (6 bases each). The V gene lost 4 bases and the J gene lost 5 bases, with 18 bases spanning the gap. CDR1 and CDR2 (germline): SGHRS, YFSETQ. This CDR3 comprises 15 residues. Here the CDR3 DNA reads TGCGCCAGCAGCCCCTTCCGGGGGCCCCTGGAGACCCAGTACTTC. Encoded protein: CASSPFRGPLETQYF. Variable domain in full (rest from reference TRBV5-1 and TRBJ2-5): KAGVTQTPRYLIKTRGQQVTLSCSPISGHRSVSWYQQTPGQGLQFLFEYFSETQRNKGNFPGRFSGRQFSNSRSEMNVSTLELGDSALYLCASSPFRGPLETQYFGPGTRLLVL.

V gene TRBV5-1 combines with J gene TRBJ2-2; D is unclear. V was trimmed by 3 bases and J by 1 base, leaving 13 bases between them. CDR1 and CDR2 (germline): SGHRS, YFSETQ. The CDR3 is 16 amino acids. The CDR3 protein is CASSSFEGQNTGELFF. Here the CDR3 DNA reads TGCGCCAGCAGCTCCTTCGAAGGCCAGAACACCGGGGAGCTGTTTTTT.